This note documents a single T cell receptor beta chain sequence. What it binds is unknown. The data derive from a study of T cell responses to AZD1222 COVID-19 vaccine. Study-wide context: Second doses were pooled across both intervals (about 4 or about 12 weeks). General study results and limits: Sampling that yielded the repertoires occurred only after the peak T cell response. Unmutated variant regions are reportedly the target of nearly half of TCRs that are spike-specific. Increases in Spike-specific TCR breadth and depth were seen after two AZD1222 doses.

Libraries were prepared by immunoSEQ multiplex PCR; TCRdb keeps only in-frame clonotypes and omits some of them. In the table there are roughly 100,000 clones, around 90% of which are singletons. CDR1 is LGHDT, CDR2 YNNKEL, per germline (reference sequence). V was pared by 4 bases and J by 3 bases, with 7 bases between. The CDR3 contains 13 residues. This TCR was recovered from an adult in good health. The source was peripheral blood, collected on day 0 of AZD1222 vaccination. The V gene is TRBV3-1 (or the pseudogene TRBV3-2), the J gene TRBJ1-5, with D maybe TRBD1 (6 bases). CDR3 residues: CASSPGDNQPQHF. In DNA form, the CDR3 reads TGTGCCAGCAGCCCAGGGGACAATCAGCCCCAGCATTTT.